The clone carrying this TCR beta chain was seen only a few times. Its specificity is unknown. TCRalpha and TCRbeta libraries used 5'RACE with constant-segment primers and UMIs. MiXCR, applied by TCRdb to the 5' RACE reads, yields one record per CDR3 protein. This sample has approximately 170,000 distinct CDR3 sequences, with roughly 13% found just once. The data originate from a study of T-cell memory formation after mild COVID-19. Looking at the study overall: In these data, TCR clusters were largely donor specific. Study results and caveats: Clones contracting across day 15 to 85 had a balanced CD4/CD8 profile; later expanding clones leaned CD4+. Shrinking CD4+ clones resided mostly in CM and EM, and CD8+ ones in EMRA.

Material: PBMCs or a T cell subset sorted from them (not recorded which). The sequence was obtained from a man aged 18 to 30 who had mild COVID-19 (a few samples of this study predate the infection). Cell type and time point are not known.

The CDR3 nucleotides read TGTGCCAGCAGCAGCGACAGGGCTTCTGGGGCCAACGTCCTGACTTTC. Translation gives CASSSDRASGANVLTF. The rearrangement links TRBV6-2 or TRBV6-3 to TRBJ2-6, with TRBD1 identical over 7 bases. Unmatched junction bases numbered 6, after V lost 6 bases and J lost 1 base. From germline, CDR1 is MNHEY and CDR2 SVGEGT. This CDR3 region has 16 residues.